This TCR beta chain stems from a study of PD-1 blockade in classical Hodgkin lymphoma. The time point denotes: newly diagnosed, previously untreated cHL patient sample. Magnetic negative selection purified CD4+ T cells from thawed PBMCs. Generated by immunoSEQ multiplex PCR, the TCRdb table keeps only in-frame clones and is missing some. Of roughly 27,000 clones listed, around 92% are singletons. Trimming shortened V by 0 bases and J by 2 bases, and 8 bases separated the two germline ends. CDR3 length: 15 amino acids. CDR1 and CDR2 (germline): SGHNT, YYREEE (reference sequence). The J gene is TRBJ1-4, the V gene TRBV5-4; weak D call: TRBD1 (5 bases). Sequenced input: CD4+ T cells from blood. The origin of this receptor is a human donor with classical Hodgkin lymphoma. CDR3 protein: CASSLGQGTNEKLFF. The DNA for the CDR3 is TGTGCCAGCAGCTTGGGGCAGGGCACTAATGAAAAACTGTTTTTT.